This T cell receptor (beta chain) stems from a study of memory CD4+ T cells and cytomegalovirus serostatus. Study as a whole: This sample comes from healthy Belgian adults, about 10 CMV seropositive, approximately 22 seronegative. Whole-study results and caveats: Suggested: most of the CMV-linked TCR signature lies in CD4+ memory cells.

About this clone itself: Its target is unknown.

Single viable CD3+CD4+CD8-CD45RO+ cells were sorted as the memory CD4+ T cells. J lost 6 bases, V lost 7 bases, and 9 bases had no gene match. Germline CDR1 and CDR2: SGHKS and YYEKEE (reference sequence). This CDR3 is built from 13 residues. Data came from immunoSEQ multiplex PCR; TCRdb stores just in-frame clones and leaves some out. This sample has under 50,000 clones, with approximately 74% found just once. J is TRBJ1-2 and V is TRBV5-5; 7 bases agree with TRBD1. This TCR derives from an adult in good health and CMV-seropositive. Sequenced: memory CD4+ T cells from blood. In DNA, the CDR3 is TGTGCCAGCGGACGGCAAGGGGGCGATGGCTACACCTTC. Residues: CASGRQGGDGYTF.